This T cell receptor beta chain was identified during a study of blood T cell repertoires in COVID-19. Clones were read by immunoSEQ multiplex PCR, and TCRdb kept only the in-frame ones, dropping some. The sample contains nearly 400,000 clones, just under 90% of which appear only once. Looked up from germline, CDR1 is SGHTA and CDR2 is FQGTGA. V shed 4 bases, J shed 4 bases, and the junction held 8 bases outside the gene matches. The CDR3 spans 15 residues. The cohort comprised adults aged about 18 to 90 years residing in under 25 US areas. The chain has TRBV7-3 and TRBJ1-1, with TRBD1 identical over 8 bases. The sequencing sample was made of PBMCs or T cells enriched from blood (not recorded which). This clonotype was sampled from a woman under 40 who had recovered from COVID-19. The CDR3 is CASSSTSGTGTEAFF. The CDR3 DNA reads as TGTGCCAGCAGCTCGACCTCCGGGACAGGCACTGAAGCTTTCTTT.